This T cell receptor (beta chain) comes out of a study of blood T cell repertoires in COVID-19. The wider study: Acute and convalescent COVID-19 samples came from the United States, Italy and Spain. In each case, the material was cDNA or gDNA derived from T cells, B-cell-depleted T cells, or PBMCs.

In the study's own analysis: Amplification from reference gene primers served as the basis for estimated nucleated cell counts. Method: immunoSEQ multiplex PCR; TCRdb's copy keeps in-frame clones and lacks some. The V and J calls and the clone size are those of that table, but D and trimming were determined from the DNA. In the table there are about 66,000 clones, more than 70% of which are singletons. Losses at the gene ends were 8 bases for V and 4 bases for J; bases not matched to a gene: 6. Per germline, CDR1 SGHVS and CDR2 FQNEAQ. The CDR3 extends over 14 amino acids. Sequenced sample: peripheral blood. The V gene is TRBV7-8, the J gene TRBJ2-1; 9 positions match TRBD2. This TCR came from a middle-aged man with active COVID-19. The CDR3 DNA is TGTGCCAGCGAGGCGGGAGGGGGGTACAATGAGCAGTTCTTC. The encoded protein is CASEAGGGYNEQFF.